Sequencing of this T cell receptor beta chain was carried out in a study of blood T cell repertoires in COVID-19. CDR3 size: 17 residues. After removal of 1 base from V and 0 bases from J, the junction contained 7 bases not matched to a gene. The germline V gene encodes CDR1 SGHDN and CDR2 FVKESK. Using immunoSEQ multiplex PCR, the repertoire was profiled, and TCRdb retains in-frame clones only, with some absent. The sample yields 200,000 to 250,000 clones, less than 90% seen once. The sequence came from a woman aged 45-59 years in a cohort exposed to, infected with or recovered from COVID-19 (not recorded which). The chain couples TRBV14 to TRBJ1-1; TRBD1 matches at 8 bases. Material: PBMCs or T cells enriched from blood (not recorded which). The CDR3: CASSQGWTGPMNTEAFF. The CDR3 coding sequence is TGTGCCAGCAGCCAAGGGTGGACAGGGCCCATGAACACTGAAGCTTTCTTT.